This TCR beta chain was observed in a study of cytomegalovirus exposure and HLA in healthy donors. At the level of the study: Early release data held 85 million or so unique TCRs from HLA-typed donors.

A note on this clone: Its antigen is undetermined.

Findings and caveats of the study: An analysis that came later showed most CMV-associated TCR beta chains appearing HLA-restricted.

PCR used 60 Vbeta primers and 13 Jbeta primers. Sequencing was performed with immunoSEQ multiplex PCR; in TCRdb, only in-frame clones are kept and a portion is missing. Among 150,000 to 200,000 clones listed, around four fifths were seen once. The clonotype comes from a man between 18 and 29 years old in good health and CMV-seropositive. The specimen sequenced was PBMCs.

The CDR3 DNA is TGTGCCAGCAGCCCGACAGGGGGAGACTACGAGCAGTACTTC. Amino acids: CASSPTGGDYEQYF. This chain connects TRBV7-9 to TRBJ2-7; 9 bases line up with TRBD1. CDR1 and CDR2 (germline): SEHNR, FQNEAQ (reference sequence). After removal of 5 bases from V and 3 bases from J, the junction contained 5 bases not matched to a gene. The CDR3 has 14 amino acids.